This T cell receptor (beta chain) stems from a study of human T cells and chemical hapten exposure. Across the whole study: How much TCR each sample yielded varied, mostly because pooled library volumes differed slightly. Findings and caveats of the study: A positive correlation with patch test score was shown by PT1 expanded TCR counts.

The sample's time point: pre-sensitization, week 0. Treatment indicated: therapeutic diphenylcyclopropenone sensitization with weekly scalp DPC. A single record per CDR3 protein comes from TCRdb applying MiXCR to the RACE reads. The sample consists of 87,000 or so distinct CDR3 sequences, approximately 9.9% of them appearing once. Concerning this clonotype itself: Its antigen is not known. One junction end disagrees with the germline gene, perhaps due to a read error.

The CDR3 has 16 residues. The sequenced sample was whole blood, obtained in connection with sensitization to the hapten diphenylcyclopropenone (DPC). This TCR derives from a woman aged 40 to 50 with alopecia areata. Some clones in this sample may be carry-over from other donors' samples. V is TRBV12-3 or TRBV12-4 and J is TRBJ2-2, with a weak D call TRBD2 (6 bases). CDR3 bases: TGTGCCAGCACTTTACACGGGAGCCCGAACACCGGGGAGCTGTTTTTT. It encodes CASTLHGSPNTGELFF.